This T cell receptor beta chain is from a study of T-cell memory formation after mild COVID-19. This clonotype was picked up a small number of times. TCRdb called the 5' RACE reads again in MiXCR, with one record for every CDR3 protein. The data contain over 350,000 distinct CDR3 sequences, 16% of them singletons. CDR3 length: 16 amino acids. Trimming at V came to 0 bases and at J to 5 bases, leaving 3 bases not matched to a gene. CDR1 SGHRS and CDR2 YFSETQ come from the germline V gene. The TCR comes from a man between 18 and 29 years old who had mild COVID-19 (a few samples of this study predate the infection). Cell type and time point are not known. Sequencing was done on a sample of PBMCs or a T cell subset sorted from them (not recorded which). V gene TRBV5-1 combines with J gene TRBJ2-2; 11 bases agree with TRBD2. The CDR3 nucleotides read TGCGCCAGCAGCTTGGCCGTAGCGGGAGGGACCGGGGAGCTGTTTTTT. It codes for CASSLAVAGGTGELFF.